The 18 T cell receptor beta chains below come from one sample, sequenced in a study of shared clonotypes between healthy human individuals. CD45RO-negative CD8 cells positively selected for CCR7 made up the naive population, which excluded terminally differentiated effector memory CD45RA+ cells. The repertoire was sequenced with immunoSEQ multiplex PCR; TCRdb's copy has only in-frame clones and lacks some. Of approximately 650,000 clones in the sample, around 95% were seen once. Sequencing was performed on naive CD8+ T cells sorted from blood. These receptors came from a woman aged 30 to 39 in good health.

This sequence joins TRBV7-6 and TRBJ1-1, with TRBD1 matching over 8 bases. This CDR3 is built from 15 residues. V shed 5 bases and J 4 bases; nucleotides not matched to a gene: 9. From germline, CDR1 is SGHVS and CDR2 FNYEAQ. The CDR3 spells CASSDLQGESTEAFF. CDR3 in DNA: TGTGCCAGCAGCGACTTACAGGGGGAAAGCACTGAAGCTTTCTTT.

V gene TRBV2 combines with J gene TRBJ1-3; the D is unclear. This CDR3 contains 16 residues. The ends were cut back, 1 base at V and 0 bases at J, with 10 bases in the middle. Germline V lookup: CDR1 SNHLY, CDR2 FYNNEI. CDR3 coding DNA: TGTGCCAGCAGTGAAGGGGTGATGGACTCTGGAAACACCATATATTTT. Translation gives CASSEGVMDSGNTIYF.

CDR3 bases: TGTGCCAGTAAGACAGGGAGGGAATACGAGCAGTACTTC. It encodes CASKTGREYEQYF. The rearrangement uses TRBV7-9 and TRBJ2-7; D tentatively reads TRBD1 or TRBD2 (7 bases each). The CDR3 consists of 13 residues. The V gene lost 9 bases and the J gene lost 4 bases, with 16 bases spanning the gap. Germline V gene sequence: CDR1 SEHNR, CDR2 FQNEAQ (reference sequence).

In DNA form, the CDR3 reads TGCGCCAGCAGCCGGGACAACTCCTACGAGCAGTACTTC. Its protein is CASSRDNSYEQYF. V gene TRBV4-1 combines with J gene TRBJ2-7, with D perhaps matching TRBD1 (6 bases). V lost 4 bases to trimming and J lost 0 bases, with 7 bases between them. Germline CDR1 MGHRA, CDR2 YSYEKL. The CDR3 is 13 residues long.

DNA for the CDR3: TGTGCCAGCAGTATTTGGTACGAGCAGTACTTC. Protein: CASSIWYEQYF. This chain joins TRBV28 and TRBJ2-7; D not certain. V lost 5 bases and J 4 bases, leaving 6 bases between the germline ends. Looked up from germline, CDR1 is MDHEN and CDR2 is SYDVKM. This CDR3 contains 11 residues. The variable domain in full, with the rest retrieved from reference TRBV28 and TRBJ2-7, is DVKVTQSSRYLVKRTGEKVFLECVQDMDHENMFWYRQDPGLGLRLIYFSYDVKMKEKGDIPEGYSVSREKKERFSLILESASTNQTSMYLCASSIWYEQYFGPGTRLTVT.

This sequence joins TRBV7-9 and TRBJ1-2; 8 positions match TRBD1. The CDR3 runs to 14 residues. The V and J ends lost 8 bases and 6 bases, in that order; junction bases with no gene match: 11. Per germline, CDR1 SEHNR and CDR2 FQNEAQ (reference sequence). CDR3: CASSTGGGRDGYTF. CDR3 DNA: TGTGCCAGCTCTACAGGGGGAGGACGTGATGGCTACACCTTC. Based on the CDR3 plus reference TRBV7-9 and TRBJ1-2, the full variable domain is DTGVSQNPRHKITKRGQNVTFRCDPISEHNRLYWYRQTLGQGPEFLTYFQNEAQLEKSRLLSDRFSAERPKGSFSTLEIQRTEQGDSAMYLCASSTGGGRDGYTFGSGTRLTVV.

This clone was seen only once. V gene TRBV6-5 combines with J gene TRBJ2-5; D gene unclear. Trimming removed 0 bases at V and 2 bases at J, with 7 bases between. The CDR3 loop spans 14 amino acids. The germline gives CDR1 MNHEY, CDR2 SVGAGI. The CDR3 DNA reads as TGTGCCAGCAGTTACTCGAACAGACAAGAGACCCAGTACTTC. Translating gives CASSYSNRQETQYF.

This clone was counted a single time. V is TRBV19 and J is TRBJ2-1; D may match TRBD1 or TRBD2 (6 bases each). CDR3 length equals 15 residues. Trimming left V 1 base short and J 6 bases short, with 13 bases between. Looked up from germline, CDR1 is LNHDA and CDR2 is SQIVND (reference sequence). This CDR3 reads CASSIGWGAGNEQFF. DNA of the CDR3: TGTGCCAGTAGTATAGGTTGGGGGGCTGGCAATGAGCAGTTCTTC.

Regarding this clone: Other nucleotide sequences from this sample produce the same CDR3. The genes are TRBV27 and TRBJ1-1; D is ambiguous. With 1 base removed from V and 0 bases from J, the gap between germline ends came to 6 bases. This CDR3 region has 14 residues. In germline, CDR1 is MNHEY, CDR2 SMNVEV (reference sequence). The CDR3 DNA is TGTGCCAGCAGTTTATGGGGATTGAACACTGAAGCTTTCTTT. Translation gives CASSLWGLNTEAFF.

This chain links TRBV27 with TRBJ2-7; weak D call: TRBD1 (5 bases). The V and J ends lost 3 bases and 2 bases respectively, with 14 bases between them. CDR1 is MNHEY, CDR2 SMNVEV, per germline (reference sequence). The length of the CDR3 is 15 residues. The CDR3 region is CASSFRQLLPYEQYF. The CDR3 DNA is TGTGCCAGCAGTTTTCGACAGCTATTACCCTACGAGCAGTACTTC.

The V call is TRBV13, the J call TRBJ2-7; TRBD2 matches 10 bases. This CDR3 is 13 amino acids long. Germline V gives CDR1 PRHDT, CDR2 FYEKMQ (reference sequence). The trim removed 7 bases at V and 12 bases at J, leaving 12 bases unmatched. In DNA form, the CDR3 reads TGTGCCAGCAAAAACCCGGGGACTAGCGAGATGTACTTC. As protein: CASKNPGTSEMYF.

This sequence joins TRBV7-8 and TRBJ2-7, with 13 bases identical to TRBD2. CDR3 length: 19 residues. Germline assignment: CDR1 SGHVS and CDR2 FQNEAQ. Trimming removed 4 bases from V and 0 bases from J; junction bases left unmatched: 12. The CDR3 nucleotides read TGTGCCAGCAGCTCTAAGACTAGCGGGAGGCCCCGGGCCTCCTACGAGCAGTACTTC. This encodes CASSSKTSGRPRASYEQYF.

V usage is TRBV6-5 and J usage is TRBJ2-3, with D hard to call. Deletions cut 2 bases from V and 4 bases from J, with 13 bases between. Per germline, CDR1 MNHEY and CDR2 SVGAGI. This CDR3 is built from 15 residues. In DNA form, the CDR3 reads TGTGCCAGCAGTTACATGGGTTCGTCTGCAGATACGCAGTATTTT. Protein product: CASSYMGSSADTQYF.

The V call is TRBV28, the J call TRBJ1-1, with D hard to call. The CDR3 has 14 residues. Trimming left V 4 bases short and J 5 bases short, with 14 bases between. Germline CDR1 reads MDHEN; CDR2 reads SYDVKM. The CDR3 loop reads CASSSSDRRTEAFF. In DNA, the CDR3 is TGTGCCAGCAGTTCCTCCGACCGGCGAACTGAAGCTTTCTTT. Looking up the rest from reference TRBV28 and TRBJ1-1 gives the full variable domain: DVKVTQSSRYLVKRTGEKVFLECVQDMDHENMFWYRQDPGLGLRLIYFSYDVKMKEKGDIPEGYSVSREKKERFSLILESASTNQTSMYLCASSSSDRRTEAFFGQGTRLTVV.

The V call is TRBV6-1, the J call TRBJ1-5; no definite D call. This CDR3 is built from 12 residues. The V gene's germline CDR1 is MNHNS and CDR2 SASEGT. V was pared by 6 bases and J by 6 bases, with 9 bases between. Written as DNA, the CDR3 is TGTGCCAGCAGCATAGGAGGTCAGCCCCAGCATTTT. Protein product: CASSIGGQPQHF.

The chain uses TRBV28 and TRBJ1-3; D possibly corresponds to TRBD1 (5 bases). Germline CDR1 reads MDHEN; CDR2 reads SYDVKM. This CDR3 is built from 13 residues. Trimming removed 3 bases at V and 2 bases at J, with 5 bases between. The CDR3, as DNA: TGTGCCAGCAGTTTCAGGGCTGGAAACACCATATATTTT. Translated, it gives CASSFRAGNTIYF.

The V and J genes are TRBV4-1 and TRBJ2-1, with 8 bases matching TRBD2. Germline CDR1 reads MGHRA; CDR2 reads YSYEKL. The CDR3 totals 18 residues. The V segment lost 1 base and the J segment 1 base; nucleotides outside the gene matches: 9. CDR3 in amino acids: CASSQGVGAGDSYNEQFF. The CDR3 bases are TGCGCCAGCAGCCAAGGTGTAGGAGCGGGAGATTCCTACAATGAGCAGTTCTTC.

The chain employs TRBV10-2 and TRBJ1-4, with D tentatively TRBD1 (6 bases). The CDR3 is 17 residues long. Germline assignment: CDR1 WSHSY and CDR2 SAAADI. Trimming shortened V by 3 bases and J by 0 bases, and 14 bases separated the two germline ends. This chain's CDR3 is CASSDRGRGATNEKLFF. The CDR3 nucleotides read TGCGCCAGCAGTGACAGGGGAAGGGGAGCAACTAATGAAAAACTGTTTTTT.